The clone carrying this T cell receptor (beta chain) turned up a few times. The antigen is not known. The data are from a study of beta chain features in type 1 diabetes. Findings and limits, study-wide: Patients with Type 1 diabetes showed moderately but significantly shorter TCRB CDR3s in all four CD4+ subsets.

Germline CDR1 reads LGHNA; CDR2 reads YNFKEQ. V was clipped by 3 bases and J by 6 bases, with 16 bases between them. The CDR3 is 15 amino acids. cDNA synthesis used the whole RNA isolate, giving expressed TCRB sequences. The table came from immunoSEQ multiplex PCR; TCRdb's copy has only in-frame clones and leaves some out. Found here are approximately 270,000 clones, 13% to 15% of them singletons; the top ten hold 0.017%. V gene TRBV4-2 combines with J gene TRBJ2-3, with a weak D call TRBD2 (6 bases). This clonotype was sampled from a man aged 25 to 40 with type 1 diabetes. Sequences were obtained from naive CD4+ T cells from blood. The CDR3 bases are TGTGCCAGCAGCCACGTGACCCCTAGCGAGGATACGCAGTATTTT. Protein sequence: CASSHVTPSEDTQYF.